A selection of T cell receptor beta chains follows, all from one sample in a study of blood T cell repertoires in COVID-19. Here immunoSEQ multiplex PCR was the method, and the copy in TCRdb shows in-frame clones only, minus some. The sample contains tens of thousands of clones, about four fifths of which appear only once. The source material was peripheral blood. These TCRs come from a man between 70 and 80 years old with acute or convalescent COVID-19. Both conserved end residues are part of each CDR3. A D gene is named only where the DNA matches it firmly. The size entry is marked missing in some rows and otherwise reads once, few, many or a size class.

v_gene: TRBV30
j_gene: TRBJ2-2
d_gene: TRBD2
len: 15
abundance: NA
CDR3nt: TGTGCCTGGAGTCAGGCGGGCGGGGGGACCGGGGAGCTGTTTTTT
CDR3aa: CAWSQAGGGTGELFF

v_gene: TRBV5-4
j_gene: TRBJ1-1
d_gene: TRBD1
len: 15
abundance: NA
CDR3nt: TGTGCCAGCAGCTTGGCGGCACAGGGGGTAACTGAAGCTTTCTTT
CDR3aa: CASSLAAQGVTEAFF

v_gene: TRBV5-6
j_gene: TRBJ2-3
d_gene: TRBD2
len: 16
abundance: NA
CDR3nt: TGTGCCAGCAGCTTGGAAAGGAGCGGGAGGGCAGATACGCAGTATTTT
CDR3aa: CASSLERSGRADTQYF

v_gene: TRBV5-1
j_gene: TRBJ1-1
d_gene: NA
len: 13
abundance: few
CDR3nt: TGCGCCAGCAGCCTAAATACGAACACTGAAGCTTTCTTT
CDR3aa: CASSLNTNTEAFF

v_gene: TRBV3-1/TRBV3-2
j_gene: TRBJ2-7
d_gene: NA
len: 12
abundance: NA
CDR3nt: TGTGCCAGCAGCTTTAGAACCTACGAGCAGTACTTC
CDR3aa: CASSFRTYEQYF

v_gene: TRBV5-6
j_gene: TRBJ1-1
d_gene: TRBD1
len: 15
abundance: NA
CDR3nt: TGTGCCAGCAGCCCCGACAGGGGAAGATCCACTGAAGCTTTCTTT
CDR3aa: CASSPDRGRSTEAFF

v_gene: TRBV5-1
j_gene: TRBJ2-7
d_gene: TRBD1
len: 12
abundance: NA
CDR3nt: TGCGCCAGCGGGACAGGAGGAGGTGAGCAGTACTTC
CDR3aa: CASGTGGGEQYF

v_gene: TRBV5-1
j_gene: TRBJ1-1
d_gene: NA
len: 15
abundance: NA
CDR3nt: TGCGCCAGCAGCTCGCGACAGAGCGCGAACACTGAAGCTTTCTTT
CDR3aa: CASSSRQSANTEAFF

v_gene: TRBV2
j_gene: TRBJ2-5
d_gene: NA
len: 12
abundance: few
CDR3nt: TGTGCCATCACCCAGGGGGGAGAGACCCAGTACTTC
CDR3aa: CAITQGGETQYF

v_gene: TRBV6-5
j_gene: TRBJ1-1
d_gene: TRBD1
len: 14
abundance: once
CDR3nt: TGTGCCAGCAGCCTGGGACAGGGGAGCACTGAAGCTTTCTTT
CDR3aa: CASSLGQGSTEAFF

v_gene: TRBV15
j_gene: TRBJ1-1
d_gene: NA
len: 13
abundance: NA
CDR3nt: TGTGCCACCAGCGAATCCAAGGGGGGGCGAGCTTTCTTT
CDR3aa: CATSESKGGRAFF

v_gene: TRBV4-1
j_gene: TRBJ2-5
d_gene: TRBD1
len: 16
abundance: NA
CDR3nt: TGCGCCAGCAGCCACCATCGACAGGGGGGCCAAGAGACCCAGTACTTC
CDR3aa: CASSHHRQGGQETQYF

v_gene: TRBV11-2
j_gene: TRBJ2-7
d_gene: NA
len: 13
abundance: few
CDR3nt: TGTGCCAGCAGCCACGTGGCCGACTACGAGCAGTACTTC
CDR3aa: CASSHVADYEQYF

v_gene: TRBV3-1/TRBV3-2
j_gene: TRBJ1-3
d_gene: NA
len: 14
abundance: NA
CDR3nt: TGTGCCAGCAGCCAAGCACAGGGAGGAAACACCATATATTTT
CDR3aa: CASSQAQGGNTIYF

v_gene: TRBV19
j_gene: TRBJ1-5
d_gene: NA
len: 16
abundance: NA
CDR3nt: TGTGCCAGTAGTACTCGGACTTCTGGCTCTGGTCAGCCCCAGCATTTT
CDR3aa: CASSTRTSGSGQPQHF

v_gene: TRBV20-1
j_gene: TRBJ1-2
d_gene: NA
len: 14
abundance: NA
CDR3nt: TGCAGTGCTAGTATTACAGACATTAACTATGGCTACACCTTC
CDR3aa: CSASITDINYGYTF

v_gene: TRBV11-3
j_gene: TRBJ2-4
d_gene: NA
len: 13
abundance: NA
CDR3nt: TGTGCCAGCAGCTTAGATCCCAGGAACATTCAGTACTTC
CDR3aa: CASSLDPRNIQYF

v_gene: TRBV12-5
j_gene: TRBJ2-7
d_gene: TRBD1
len: 14
abundance: NA
CDR3nt: TGTGCTAGTGGTTTAGGGACAGCTTCCTACGAGCAGTACTTC
CDR3aa: CASGLGTASYEQYF

v_gene: TRBV14
j_gene: TRBJ2-7
d_gene: NA
len: 12
abundance: NA
CDR3nt: TGTGCCAGCAGCCAAGGGGTCAGGGTGCAGTACTTC
CDR3aa: CASSQGVRVQYF

v_gene: TRBV4-1
j_gene: TRBJ2-7
d_gene: TRBD2
len: 17
abundance: NA
CDR3nt: TGCGCCAGCAGCCAATCTCAAGCGGGAGGGGGGACCTACGAGCAGTACTTC
CDR3aa: CASSQSQAGGGTYEQYF

v_gene: TRBV9
j_gene: TRBJ2-7
d_gene: NA
len: 16
abundance: NA
CDR3nt: TGTGCCAGCAGCAAAGGCGGTCAGGGTCGTATTAGTGAGCAGTACTTC
CDR3aa: CASSKGGQGRISEQYF

v_gene: TRBV6-6
j_gene: TRBJ2-7
d_gene: NA
len: 12
abundance: few
CDR3nt: TGTGCCAGCAGTTACTCTTCAGACGAGCAGTACTTC
CDR3aa: CASSYSSDEQYF

v_gene: TRBV6-6
j_gene: TRBJ2-6
d_gene: TRBD1
len: 16
abundance: NA
CDR3nt: TGTGCCAGTTCCGGGACAGGGTCCTCTGGGGCCAACGTCCTGACTTTC
CDR3aa: CASSGTGSSGANVLTF

v_gene: TRBV5-4
j_gene: TRBJ2-1
d_gene: TRBD2
len: 13
abundance: NA
CDR3nt: TGTGCCAACGGGGGGAAGTCCTACAATGAGCAGTTCTTC
CDR3aa: CANGGKSYNEQFF

v_gene: TRBV5-6
j_gene: TRBJ2-2
d_gene: TRBD1
len: 17
abundance: few
CDR3nt: TGTGCCAGCAGCACGATGGACAGGGTTTTTTACACCGGGGAGCTGTTTTTT
CDR3aa: CASSTMDRVFYTGELFF

v_gene: TRBV6-2/TRBV6-3
j_gene: TRBJ2-2
d_gene: NA
len: 16
abundance: once
CDR3nt: TGTGCCAGCAGTCGCTCCCTAGGAGAAAGTACCGGGGAGCTGTTTTTT
CDR3aa: CASSRSLGESTGELFF

v_gene: TRBV30
j_gene: TRBJ2-1
d_gene: TRBD2
len: 13
abundance: NA
CDR3nt: TGTGCCTGGAGTCTTTTGGCGGGGGGGGAGCAGTTCTTC
CDR3aa: CAWSLLAGGEQFF

v_gene: TRBV11-2
j_gene: TRBJ1-1
d_gene: TRBD1
len: 13
abundance: NA
CDR3nt: TGTGCCAGCAGTCTCACAGGGGGCACTGAAGCTTTCTTT
CDR3aa: CASSLTGGTEAFF

v_gene: TRBV11-3
j_gene: TRBJ2-1
d_gene: TRBD2
len: 14
abundance: NA
CDR3nt: TGTGCCAGAGGGAAAGCGGGGTCCCCAGGGGAGCAGTTCTTC
CDR3aa: CARGKAGSPGEQFF

v_gene: TRBV27
j_gene: TRBJ2-5
d_gene: NA
len: 15
abundance: NA
CDR3nt: TGTGCCAGCGCACCGACAGGCCTCGGTCGGGAGACCCAGTACTTC
CDR3aa: CASAPTGLGRETQYF

v_gene: TRBV29-1
j_gene: TRBJ2-1
d_gene: NA
len: 15
abundance: NA
CDR3nt: TGCAGCGTTAATAGTGGACAGCAATTTTACAATGAGCAGTTCTTC
CDR3aa: CSVNSGQQFYNEQFF

v_gene: TRBV15
j_gene: TRBJ2-3
d_gene: TRBD2
len: 16
abundance: NA
CDR3nt: TGTGCCACCAGCAGGGGACTAGCGGGAGGGGAAGATACGCAGTATTTT
CDR3aa: CATSRGLAGGEDTQYF

v_gene: TRBV5-1
j_gene: TRBJ2-3
d_gene: NA
len: 14
abundance: NA
CDR3nt: TGCGCCAGCAGCTTGGAGGTAGCGTCAGATACGCAGTATTTT
CDR3aa: CASSLEVASDTQYF

v_gene: TRBV20-1
j_gene: TRBJ2-7
d_gene: NA
len: 11
abundance: NA
CDR3nt: TGCAGTGCGGCGGTCTTGGGAGTGCAGTACTTC
CDR3aa: CSAAVLGVQYF

v_gene: TRBV30
j_gene: TRBJ2-5
d_gene: TRBD1
len: 16
abundance: NA
CDR3nt: TGTGCCTGGAGTGCTCTCGGACAGGGGCGCGAAGAGACCCAGTACTTC
CDR3aa: CAWSALGQGREETQYF

v_gene: TRBV7-3
j_gene: TRBJ2-1
d_gene: TRBD2
len: 16
abundance: NA
CDR3nt: TGTGCCAGCAGCCCCCGTACCGGGACTAGGGGTCTTGAGCAGTTCTTC
CDR3aa: CASSPRTGTRGLEQFF

v_gene: TRBV23-1
j_gene: TRBJ2-7
d_gene: NA
len: 14
abundance: NA
CDR3nt: TGCGCCAGCAGTCAACCCCGGGACACCTACGAGCAGTACTTC
CDR3aa: CASSQPRDTYEQYF

v_gene: TRBV5-1
j_gene: TRBJ1-6
d_gene: TRBD1
len: 15
abundance: NA
CDR3nt: TGCGCCAGCAGCTCGACAGGGGTCTCCAATTCACCCCTCCACTTT
CDR3aa: CASSSTGVSNSPLHF

v_gene: TRBV4-2
j_gene: TRBJ1-1
d_gene: NA
len: 13
abundance: NA
CDR3nt: TGTGCCAGCATAGGAGGGCTGAACACTGAAGCTTTCTTT
CDR3aa: CASIGGLNTEAFF

v_gene: TRBV28
j_gene: TRBJ1-5
d_gene: NA
len: 15
abundance: NA
CDR3nt: TGTGCCAGCAGTTTATCGGGACTAATAGGGCAGCCCCAGCATTTT
CDR3aa: CASSLSGLIGQPQHF